Listed below are T cell receptor beta chains from one sample, sequenced in a study of OX40 agonist ivuxolimab in advanced cancers. The method was immunoSEQ multiplex PCR; TCRdb's version includes in-frame clones alone and lacks a portion of them. The sample has over 9,000 clones; 66% are singletons. The sequencing used CD4+ or CD8+ T cells sorted from blood, collected in a trial of the OX40 agonist ivuxolimab. The receptors stem from an adult with an advanced solid tumor such as melanoma, head and neck, liver or kidney cancer. Each CDR3 is given with its conserved first and last residue. The D gene is left open where the match is weak. Rows give clone size only sometimes, using once, few, many, or a class for an expanded clone.

DNA,CDR3,D,V,size,length,J
TGTGCCAGCAGCCCTCTCCTGGGACTTTCTGGTGAGCAGTTCTTC,CASSPLLGLSGEQFF,.,TRBV11-3,.,15,TRBJ2-1
TGTGCCAGCAGTTTATCCCCGGGTGGACAGGAGGATCCTGGCTACACCTTC,CASSLSPGGQEDPGYTF,TRBD1,TRBV28,medium-sized,17,TRBJ1-2
TGTGCCAGCAGATATTCTGAAGCTTTCTTT,CASRYSEAFF,.,TRBV2,few,10,TRBJ1-1
TGTGCCAGCAGCCTTAGCGGGGGACAAGAGACCCAGTACTTC,CASSLSGGQETQYF,TRBD2,TRBV7-9,.,14,TRBJ2-5
TGTGCCAGCAGTGAAGCGGCGGAGGTCACTGAAGCTTTCTTT,CASSEAAEVTEAFF,.,TRBV6-1,once,14,TRBJ1-1
TGTGCCAGCAGCGTCGTAGGCCCAGCCTCCTACGAGCAGTACTTC,CASSVVGPASYEQYF,.,TRBV7-9,.,15,TRBJ2-7
TGTGCCAGCGGACAGCTTTACACTGAAGCTTTCTTT,CASGQLYTEAFF,.,TRBV6-6,.,12,TRBJ1-1
TGTGCCAGCAGTGAACTACCCTACAATGAGCAGTTCTTC,CASSELPYNEQFF,.,TRBV6-4,.,13,TRBJ2-1
TGTGCCAGCAGCGTCGGCGGAGACTATGGCTACACCTTC,CASSVGGDYGYTF,.,TRBV9,.,13,TRBJ1-2
TGTGCCAGCAGCAAAGGAGAGCAGACCCAGTACTTC,CASSKGEQTQYF,.,TRBV21-1,.,12,TRBJ2-5
TGTGCCAGCAGTTACTCGAGCGCTCAGCCCCAGCATTTT,CASSYSSAQPQHF,.,TRBV6-5,.,13,TRBJ1-5
TGTGCCAGCAGCTTAGAGGGTGGGGGGGACGGTTTTTACGAGCAGTACTTC,CASSLEGGGDGFYEQYF,TRBD2,TRBV11-2,.,17,TRBJ2-7
TGTGCCAGCAGCCCTCGGGGCGGGGGGACAGATACGCAGTATTTT,CASSPRGGGTDTQYF,TRBD2,TRBV7-3,.,15,TRBJ2-3
TGTGCCAGCAGTTTGATGGGTAGCCCGACCCAGTACTTC,CASSLMGSPTQYF,.,TRBV27,once,13,TRBJ2-5
TGTGCCAGTAGTATAATGCAGGGGACCAATCAGCCCCAGCATTTT,CASSIMQGTNQPQHF,.,TRBV19,.,15,TRBJ1-5
TGTGCCAGTAGTATGGTCCCGAGCTCCTACAATGAGCAGTTCTTC,CASSMVPSSYNEQFF,.,TRBV19,.,15,TRBJ2-1
TGTGCCAGCAGCTTAGGTGGCAGTTCGACTGAAGCTTTCTTT,CASSLGGSSTEAFF,.,TRBV7-9,.,14,TRBJ1-1
TGTGCCAGTAGTAGCGGTGGATATGGCTACACCTTC,CASSSGGYGYTF,.,TRBV19,.,12,TRBJ1-2
TGTGCCAGCAGCGTGGACAGCGACTCGGGGGGGGACGAGCAGTACTTC,CASSVDSDSGGDEQYF,TRBD2,TRBV9,.,16,TRBJ2-7
TGTGCCAGCAGCCACGTAACAGGGGCCCAGGGGGCTTTCTTT,CASSHVTGAQGAFF,TRBD1,TRBV7-3,.,14,TRBJ1-1
TGTGCCAGCAGTTCACAAACCGGGACAAGATACGAGCAGTACTTC,CASSSQTGTRYEQYF,.,TRBV27,.,15,TRBJ2-7
TGTGCCAGCACCCATAAAGCGGGAACCTCCTACAATGAGCAGTTCTTC,CASTHKAGTSYNEQFF,TRBD2,TRBV28,.,16,TRBJ2-1
TGCGCCAGCAGCCTCGACCCTGAACAGGGTCTGTCTTATGGCTACACCTTC,CASSLDPEQGLSYGYTF,.,TRBV5-1,.,17,TRBJ1-2
TGTGCCAGCAGTACCGGGACAGGGTATGGCTACACCTTC,CASSTGTGYGYTF,TRBD1,TRBV11-3,.,13,TRBJ1-2
TGCAGCGTTGAGGGGTTAGGCTATGGCTACACCTTC,CSVEGLGYGYTF,.,TRBV29-1,few,12,TRBJ1-2
TGTGCCAGCAGCTGGACCGGGGAGGCGACCCTTGAAGCTTTCTTT,CASSWTGEATLEAFF,.,TRBV7-9,few,15,TRBJ1-1
TGTGCCAGCAGCCATAACGGAGTGGATGGCTACACCTTC,CASSHNGVDGYTF,.,TRBV5-4,.,13,TRBJ1-2
TGTGCCCTACAGGGTCGGTCCGGGGATTACACAGATACGCAGTATTTT,CALQGRSGDYTDTQYF,.,TRBV2,medium-sized,16,TRBJ2-3
TGTGCCAGCAGCTATCTAGGGTACAATGAGCAGTTCTTC,CASSYLGYNEQFF,.,TRBV7-6,.,13,TRBJ2-1
TGTGCCAGCAGCTTAGGGACGAACACTGAAGCTTTCTTT,CASSLGTNTEAFF,.,TRBV11-3,.,13,TRBJ1-1
TGTGCCAGCAGCCCGAGACAGGCAGAGACAGATACGCAGTATTTT,CASSPRQAETDTQYF,.,TRBV9,once,15,TRBJ2-3
TGTGCCAGCAGTTTATACCTAGCGGGCTCCTACGAGCAGTACTTC,CASSLYLAGSYEQYF,TRBD2,TRBV27,.,15,TRBJ2-7
TGTGCCAGCAGCTTAATCATCTACGAGCAGTACTTC,CASSLIIYEQYF,.,TRBV7-9,.,12,TRBJ2-7
TGTGCCAGCAGCTTTTCCCAGGGTCCCTCAGAAGCTTTCTTT,CASSFSQGPSEAFF,.,TRBV5-5,.,14,TRBJ1-1
TGTGCCAGCAGTGACGCGAGGGGGGGAGACACCGGGGAGCTGTTTTTT,CASSDARGGDTGELFF,.,TRBV25-1,.,16,TRBJ2-2
TGTGCCAGCAGTCCCACGGGGGGCGTAGGAACTGAAGCTTTCTTT,CASSPTGGVGTEAFF,.,TRBV28,once,15,TRBJ1-1
TGTGCCAGCAGTGATGGCCCTGGGGCCAACGTCCTGACTTTC,CASSDGPGANVLTF,.,TRBV2,.,14,TRBJ2-6
TGTGCCAGCAGCTTGTCCGGGGGCTACGAGCAGTACTTC,CASSLSGGYEQYF,.,TRBV5-8,.,13,TRBJ2-7
TGTGCCAGCAGTGGTCCGGACTTCCCTGAGCAGTTCTTC,CASSGPDFPEQFF,.,TRBV2,.,13,TRBJ2-1
TGTGCCAGCAGCGCTAGCGGGGCCGCGGGGGAGCAGTACTTC,CASSASGAAGEQYF,TRBD2,TRBV7-9,.,14,TRBJ2-7
TGTGCCAGCCGAGGACAGGGGGCGTCCAAAAACATTCAGTACTTC,CASRGQGASKNIQYF,TRBD1,TRBV2,.,15,TRBJ2-4
TGTGCCAGTAATATGGGGGGCGCCGAGACCCAGTACTTC,CASNMGGAETQYF,.,TRBV19,few,13,TRBJ2-5
TGTGCCAGCCGGGACAGGGCTACCTATGGCTACACCTTC,CASRDRATYGYTF,TRBD1,TRBV6-1,.,13,TRBJ1-2
TGTGCCAGCAGCGTGGGACTAGCGGGGGCATCCTACGAGCAGTACTTC,CASSVGLAGASYEQYF,TRBD2,TRBV9,.,16,TRBJ2-7
TGTGCCAGCAGTGAACTGGGGGGCTCTGGAAACACCATATATTTT,CASSELGGSGNTIYF,.,TRBV6-1,.,15,TRBJ1-3
TGTGCCAGCAAGGCCGGGGGAAACACTGAAGCTTTCTTT,CASKAGGNTEAFF,.,TRBV27,few,13,TRBJ1-1
TGTGCCAGCAGCCCTTCAGGACAGGGGTACGAGCAGTACTTC,CASSPSGQGYEQYF,TRBD1,TRBV7-8,.,14,TRBJ2-7
TGTGCCAGCAGCGTGGGCGGACAGGGATACACAGATACGCAGTATTTT,CASSVGGQGYTDTQYF,TRBD1,TRBV9,.,16,TRBJ2-3
TGCAGCGTTGAAACCCAGGACTACGAGCAGTACTTC,CSVETQDYEQYF,.,TRBV29-1,.,12,TRBJ2-7
TGTGCCAGCAGCTCGATATTAGACAGGGAAAGTGGCTATGGCTACACCTTC,CASSSILDRESGYGYTF,TRBD1,TRBV7-6,.,17,TRBJ1-2
TGTGCCAGTAGTTACATAGCGGCAAGCTCCTACGAGCAGTACTTC,CASSYIAASSYEQYF,.,TRBV19,.,15,TRBJ2-7
TGTGCCAGCAGCCCGTCTAGCCCTCGCTCCTACAATGAGCAGTTCTTC,CASSPSSPRSYNEQFF,.,TRBV7-9,.,16,TRBJ2-1
TGTGCCAGCAGCCCGGGACAGGGGTCGAATGAGCAGTTCTTC,CASSPGQGSNEQFF,TRBD1,TRBV6-4,.,14,TRBJ2-1
TGTGCCAGCAGCTTATATAGCGGTACTAGCACAGATACGCAGTATTTT,CASSLYSGTSTDTQYF,.,TRBV7-2,.,16,TRBJ2-3
TGTGCCAGCAGCTTGTACGACGAGCAGTACTTC,CASSLYDEQYF,.,TRBV5-4,.,11,TRBJ2-7
TGTGCCAGCAGTGTGTCGACCGGGGGGCCGTTTCACGAGCAGTTCTTC,CASSVSTGGPFHEQFF,.,TRBV6-1,.,16,TRBJ2-1
TGTGCCAGCACGCCTGGCGAGGTAGGGTTGACGTACGAGCAGTACTTC,CASTPGEVGLTYEQYF,.,TRBV28,few,16,TRBJ2-7
TGCGCCAGCAGCCAAGATGCGGGGAACTATGGCTACACCTTC,CASSQDAGNYGYTF,.,TRBV4-1,few,14,TRBJ1-2
TGTGCCAGCGGCGGTCCGACAGCACAGAATGAAAAACTGTTTTTT,CASGGPTAQNEKLFF,.,TRBV7-9,once,15,TRBJ1-4